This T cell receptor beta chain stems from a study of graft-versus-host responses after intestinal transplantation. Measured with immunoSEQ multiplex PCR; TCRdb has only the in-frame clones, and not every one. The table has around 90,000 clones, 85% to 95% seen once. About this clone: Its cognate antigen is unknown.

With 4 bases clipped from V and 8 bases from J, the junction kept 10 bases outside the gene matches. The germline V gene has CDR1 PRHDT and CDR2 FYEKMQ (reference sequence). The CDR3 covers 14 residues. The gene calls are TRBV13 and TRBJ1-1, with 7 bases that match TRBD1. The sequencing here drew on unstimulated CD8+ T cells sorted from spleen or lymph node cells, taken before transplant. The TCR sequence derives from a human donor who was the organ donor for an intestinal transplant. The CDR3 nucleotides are TGTGCCAGCAGCTCGATACACCGGGACAGAGAAGCTTTCTTT. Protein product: CASSSIHRDREAFF.